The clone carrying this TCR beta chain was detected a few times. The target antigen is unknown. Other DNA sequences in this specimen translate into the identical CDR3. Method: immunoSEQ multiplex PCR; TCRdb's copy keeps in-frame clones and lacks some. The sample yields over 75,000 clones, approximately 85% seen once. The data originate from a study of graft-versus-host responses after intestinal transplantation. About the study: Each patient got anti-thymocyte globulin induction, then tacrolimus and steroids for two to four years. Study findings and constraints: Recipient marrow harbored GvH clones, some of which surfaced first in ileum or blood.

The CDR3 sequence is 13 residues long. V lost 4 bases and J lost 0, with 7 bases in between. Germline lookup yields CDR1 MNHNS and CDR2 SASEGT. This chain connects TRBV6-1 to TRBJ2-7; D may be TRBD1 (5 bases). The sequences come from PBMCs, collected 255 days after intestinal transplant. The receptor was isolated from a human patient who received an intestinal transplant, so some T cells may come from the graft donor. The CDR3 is CASSGTPSYEQYF. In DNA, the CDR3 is TGTGCCAGCAGTGGGACACCCTCCTACGAGCAGTACTTC.